The source of this T cell receptor (beta chain) is a study of T cells in Graves' hyperthyroidism and ophthalmopathy. Turning to the study itself: The initial diagnosis was the point when peripheral blood was collected, ahead of any treatment. Study-level findings and limits: Ophthalmopathy and stable hyperthyroidism were told apart by a 13 V-J model.

From RNA transcripts, TCR beta CDR3 regions were amplified. The TCR CDR3 first-round RT-PCR relied on the HTBI primer set. One entry per CDR3 protein, called by TCRdb with MiXCR from the multiplex PCR reads. The sample lists around 250,000 distinct CDR3 sequences, roughly 15% occurring once. Regarding this clonotype: What it binds is not known. A much larger clone sits a single nucleotide away, making a read error possible.

The germline V gene has CDR1 SGHDT and CDR2 YYEEEE. This CDR3 is 14 amino acids long. The source of this sequence is a woman in her forties with Graves' hyperthyroidism that later progressed to Graves' ophthalmopathy. V is TRBV5-6 and J is TRBJ2-7, with D possibly TRBD1 on 6 matching bases. What was sequenced was blood. This chain's CDR3 is CASRGQGLHYERYF. The CDR3 coding sequence is TGTGCCAGCAGAGGGCAGGGGCTTCACTACGAGCGGTACTTC.